These 9 T cell receptor beta chains were sequenced from one sample in a study of T cell responses to AZD1222 COVID-19 vaccine. Measured with immunoSEQ multiplex PCR; TCRdb has only the in-frame clones, and not every one. The sample has fewer than 100,000 clones; 70% to 90% are singletons. The sequencing here drew on peripheral blood, taken 28 days after the second AZD1222 dose. The receptors were gathered from an adult who received the AZD1222 COVID-19 vaccine.

CDR3 coding DNA: TGTGCCAGCAGGGGAGCGGGGCAGCGGGAGACCCAGTACTTC. Protein sequence: CASRGAGQRETQYF. The chain links TRBV28 to TRBJ2-5, with TRBD2 identical over 7 bases. Germline CDR1 and CDR2: MDHEN and SYDVKM. J was trimmed by 5 bases and V by 6 bases; bases with no gene match: 9. This CDR3 is built from 14 residues.

The rearrangement links TRBV24-1 to TRBJ2-3; 7 bases match TRBD1. The CDR3 has 13 residues. Germline CDR1 is KGHDR and CDR2 is SFDVKD. The junction had 4 bases not matched to a gene; V was cut back by 11 bases and J by 0 bases. The CDR3 here is CAIGDSSTDTQYF. CDR3 nucleotides: TGTGCCATCGGGGACAGCAGCACAGATACGCAGTATTTT.

The V and J genes are TRBV19 and TRBJ1-1; 12 bases fit TRBD1. The CDR3 has 15 amino acids. Trimming at V came to 8 bases and at J to 6 bases, leaving 10 bases not matched to a gene. CDR1 is LNHDA and CDR2 is SQIVND in the germline V gene (reference sequence). The CDR3 is CASRRRGQGAAEAFF. The CDR3 bases are TGTGCCAGTCGCCGTCGGGGACAGGGGGCCGCTGAAGCTTTCTTT.

V gene TRBV5-1 combines with J gene TRBJ1-3, with D unresolved. Trimming took 0 bases from V and 0 from J, leaving 10 bases between them. The CDR3 contains 16 residues. Germline CDR1 SGHRS, CDR2 YFSETQ. CDR3 DNA: TGCGCCAGCAGCTTGGAGGCAGGCGTCTCTGGAAACACCATATATTTT. As protein: CASSLEAGVSGNTIYF.

The rearrangement uses TRBV2 and TRBJ1-5; D is undetermined. The V gene lost 8 bases and the J gene lost 4 bases, with 12 bases spanning the gap. Germline lookup yields CDR1 SNHLY and CDR2 FYNNEI. The CDR3 spans 13 residues. The chain's CDR3 is CASGQGSNQPQHF. The CDR3 DNA is TGTGCCAGCGGCCAAGGGTCGAATCAGCCCCAGCATTTT. The entire variable domain, with the rest obtained from reference TRBV2 and TRBJ1-5, is as follows: EPEVTQTPSHQVTQMGQEVILRCVPISNHLYFYWYRQILGQKVEFLVSFYNNEISEKSEIFDDQFSVERPDGSNFTLKIRSTKLEDSAMYFCASGQGSNQPQHFGDGTRLSIL.

The V gene is TRBV5-1, the J gene TRBJ2-3; TRBD2 might be the D (6 bases). Trimming left V 5 bases short and J 0 bases short, with 13 bases between. Germline V gene sequence: CDR1 SGHRS, CDR2 YFSETQ. The CDR3 has 15 amino acids. The CDR3 spells CASRGLATSTDTQYF. CDR3 DNA: TGCGCCAGCAGGGGACTGGCTACTAGCACAGATACGCAGTATTTT.

This chain connects TRBV4-3 to TRBJ2-1; 15 positions match TRBD2. The CDR3 is made up of 18 amino acids. Germline CDR1 and CDR2: LGHNA and YSLEER. V lost 0 bases to trimming and J lost 10 bases; unmatched junction nucleotides: 10. This CDR3 is CASSQDRGTSGGSSEQFF. CDR3 nucleotides: TGCGCCAGCAGCCAAGATCGGGGGACTAGCGGGGGGAGTTCGGAGCAGTTCTTC.

This chain joins TRBV28 and TRBJ1-5, with 10 nucleotides matching TRBD1. There are 15 residues in the CDR3. Trimming took 6 bases from V and 6 from J; bases not matched to a gene: 8. Germline V gene sequence: CDR1 MDHEN, CDR2 SYDVKM. This chain's CDR3 is CASSDRDRGLQPQHF. The CDR3 DNA reads as TGTGCCAGCAGCGACCGGGACAGGGGACTTCAGCCCCAGCATTTT.

The rearrangement joins TRBV18 to TRBJ2-1, with D perhaps matching TRBD2 (5 bases). Germline V CDR1 and CDR2: KGHSH, LQKENI. The CDR3 has 17 amino acids. V lost 4 bases to trimming and J lost 2 bases, with 18 bases between them. This CDR3 reads CASSRWAGRGTYNEQFF. For the CDR3, the DNA is TGTGCCAGCTCACGATGGGCGGGCCGAGGGACCTACAATGAGCAGTTCTTC.